Following are 16 T cell receptor beta chains from one sample sequenced in a study of shared clonotypes between healthy human individuals. Assay: immunoSEQ multiplex PCR; the TCRdb copy retains only in-frame clones and omits some. Of 2 million to 3 million clones in the sample, more than 85% were seen once. Sequencing was performed on naive CD4+ T cells from PBMCs. Subset denoted: CD45RA+ positively selected. These receptor sequences come from a man younger than 30 in good health. Some clones in this sample may be carry-over from other donors' samples.

This chain connects TRBV5-1 to TRBJ1-1, with D uncertain. CDR3 size: 13 residues. Germline CDR1 and CDR2: SGHRS and YFSETQ. V lost 5 bases and J lost 1, with 9 bases in between. CDR3 region: CASRQDGNTEAFF. CDR3 nucleotides: TGCGCCAGCAGGCAGGACGGGAACACTGAAGCTTTCTTT.

The chain is built from TRBV5-1 and TRBJ1-2; no firm D call. This CDR3 comprises 14 residues. The germline V gene encodes CDR1 SGHRS and CDR2 YFSETQ. Trimming left V 2 bases short and J 8 bases short, with 16 bases between. The CDR3 protein is CASSFGRQAEGYTF. The CDR3 nucleotides are TGCGCCAGCAGCTTCGGGAGGCAGGCGGAGGGCTACACCTTC. Variable domain in full (rest from reference TRBV5-1 and TRBJ1-2): KAGVTQTPRYLIKTRGQQVTLSCSPISGHRSVSWYQQTPGQGLQFLFEYFSETQRNKGNFPGRFSGRQFSNSRSEMNVSTLELGDSALYLCASSFGRQAEGYTFGSGTRLTVV.

This chain links TRBV19 with TRBJ2-3; TRBD2 matches at 7 bases. The CDR3 spans 18 residues. J gave up 0 bases and V 7 bases, and 16 bases lay outside the gene matches. Germline values: CDR1 LNHDA, CDR2 SQIVND (reference sequence). The CDR3 region has the DNA TGTGCCAGTACCACCAGAGGGCCTAGCGGTGCGAGCACAGATACGCAGTATTTT. Translating it yields CASTTRGPSGASTDTQYF.

This chain joins TRBV7-9 and TRBJ1-1; tentatively, D is TRBD1 (6 bases). Germline V gene data show CDR1 as SEHNR and CDR2 as FQNEAQ (reference sequence). The V end lost 4 bases, the J end lost 4 bases, and 19 bases lay between the germline ends. The CDR3 consists of 16 residues. The CDR3 here is CASSSLRAGDGTEAFF. The DNA of the CDR3 is TGTGCCAGCAGCTCACTAAGAGCAGGGGACGGCACTGAAGCTTTCTTT.

The chain employs TRBV6-1 and TRBJ1-1; TRBD1 matches 10 bases. Germline values: CDR1 MNHNS, CDR2 SASEGT. This CDR3 is 13 amino acids long. The V and J ends lost 8 bases and 10 bases, in that order; junction bases with no gene match: 10. CDR3 in amino acids: CASVLETGGAAFF. The CDR3 DNA follows: TGTGCCAGCGTCTTAGAGACAGGGGGCGCAGCTTTCTTT.

A few counts support this clone. The chain recombines TRBV27 with TRBJ2-2; no clear D. V lost 6 bases, J lost 2 bases, and 13 bases lay in between. This CDR3 region has 15 residues. Germline CDR1 and CDR2: MNHEY and SMNVEV (reference sequence). As DNA, the CDR3 is TGTGCCAGCAGCCGTCTTGCGATAAACACCGGGGAGCTGTTTTTT. As protein: CASSRLAINTGELFF.

V usage is TRBV28 and J usage is TRBJ1-2, with a tentative D call TRBD1 (6 bases). Germline V gene lookup returns CDR1 MDHEN and CDR2 SYDVKM. Trimming shortened V by 3 bases and J by 4 bases, and 12 bases separated the two germline ends. The CDR3 has 14 amino acids. DNA of the CDR3: TGTGCCAGCAGTTTTAGCAGGGGCCTCTATGGCTACACCTTC. It is translated as CASSFSRGLYGYTF.

The V call is TRBV6-5, the J call TRBJ1-5, with D perhaps TRBD1 (5 bases). CDR1 is MNHEY and CDR2 is SVGAGI in the germline V gene. This CDR3 is built from 15 residues. Trimming pared 6 bases from V and 5 bases from J, leaving 17 bases between. CDR3 protein: CASSPDPGGYQPQHF. CDR3 bases: TGTGCCAGCAGCCCCGACCCGGGGGGTTATCAGCCCCAGCATTTT.

The chain has TRBV5-1 and TRBJ2-3; D possibly uses TRBD1 or TRBD2 (6 bases each). The V gene's germline CDR1 is SGHRS and CDR2 YFSETQ. This CDR3 contains 16 residues. With 1 base removed from V and 2 bases from J, the gap between germline ends came to 14 bases. The CDR3 nucleotides read TGCGCCAGCAGCTTGTTTGGGGGGCGAGACACAGATACGCAGTATTTT. Encoded protein: CASSLFGGRDTDTQYF.

Concerning this clone itself: Different DNA sequences within this sample yield the same CDR3. The chain is built from TRBV5-4 and TRBJ2-1; 8 nucleotides line up with TRBD2. This CDR3 has 15 amino acids. The germline gives CDR1 SGHNT, CDR2 YYREEE (reference sequence). V dropped 1 base and J dropped 1; count of bases not matched to a gene: 1. The CDR3 reads CASSLTSGSYNEQFF. In nucleotides, the CDR3 is TGTGCCAGCAGCTTGACTAGCGGTTCCTACAATGAGCAGTTCTTC.

The rearrangement links TRBV15 to TRBJ2-7; tentatively, D is TRBD1 or TRBD2 (5 bases each). The V gene's germline CDR1 is LNHNV and CDR2 YYDKDF (reference sequence). The CDR3 is 14 amino acids. Between the trimmed V and J ends, which lost 5 bases and 5 bases, there was a span of 16 bases. DNA for the CDR3: TGTGCCACCAGCGGGGGACCGAGACGCAACGAGCAGTACTTC. This encodes CATSGGPRRNEQYF.

This clone was detected only once. The CDR3 spells CAISGGLAGAHSETQYF. As DNA, the CDR3 is TGTGCCATCAGCGGCGGACTAGCGGGGGCTCACTCCGAGACCCAGTACTTC. The chain combines TRBV10-3 with TRBJ2-5, with 13 bases that match TRBD2. Germline CDR1 is ENHRY and CDR2 is SYGVKD. The CDR3 has 17 amino acids. The V segment lost 6 bases and the J segment 5 bases; nucleotides outside the gene matches: 12.

The rearrangement joins TRBV30 to TRBJ1-3; unclear D gene. Trimming stripped 4 bases from V and 0 bases from J, with 7 bases between. The CDR3 loop spans 13 amino acids. Germline V lookup: CDR1 GTSNPN, CDR2 SVGIG (reference sequence). This CDR3 reads CAWTPNSGNTIYF. The DNA for the CDR3 is TGTGCCTGGACGCCGAACTCTGGAAACACCATATATTTT.

The rearrangement joins TRBV28 to TRBJ2-2, with 8 positions matching TRBD2. The CDR3 has 15 residues. Germline lookup yields CDR1 MDHEN and CDR2 SYDVKM. Trimming at V came to 6 bases and at J to 2 bases, leaving 5 bases not matched to a gene. The CDR3 DNA reads as TGTGCCAGCAGACCGACTAGCGCCAACACCGGGGAGCTGTTTTTT. It encodes CASRPTSANTGELFF.

The chain joins TRBV27 to TRBJ2-7; D is unclear. This CDR3 contains 12 residues. V dropped 3 bases and J dropped 7 bases, with 10 bases sitting between them. CDR1 and CDR2 (germline): MNHEY, SMNVEV (reference sequence). CDR3 sequence reads: CASSLVRGEQYF. CDR3 DNA sequence: TGTGCCAGCAGTTTGGTGCGAGGAGAGCAGTACTTC.

The chain joins TRBV16 to TRBJ2-1, with 7 bases lining up with TRBD2. The V segment lost 2 bases and the J segment 2 bases; nucleotides outside the gene matches: 0. Germline V lookup: CDR1 KGHSY, CDR2 FQNENV. The length of the CDR3 is 14 residues. The CDR3 spells CASSQSGAYNEQFF. The CDR3 coding sequence is TGTGCCAGCAGCCAAAGCGGGGCCTACAATGAGCAGTTCTTC. The full variable domain, rest sourced from reference TRBV16 and TRBJ2-1, is GEEVAQTPKHLVRGEGQKAKLYCAPIKGHSYVFWYQQVLKNEFKFLISFQNENVFDETGMPKERFSAKCLPNSPCSLEIQATKLEDSAVYFCASSQSGAYNEQFFGPGTRLTVL.